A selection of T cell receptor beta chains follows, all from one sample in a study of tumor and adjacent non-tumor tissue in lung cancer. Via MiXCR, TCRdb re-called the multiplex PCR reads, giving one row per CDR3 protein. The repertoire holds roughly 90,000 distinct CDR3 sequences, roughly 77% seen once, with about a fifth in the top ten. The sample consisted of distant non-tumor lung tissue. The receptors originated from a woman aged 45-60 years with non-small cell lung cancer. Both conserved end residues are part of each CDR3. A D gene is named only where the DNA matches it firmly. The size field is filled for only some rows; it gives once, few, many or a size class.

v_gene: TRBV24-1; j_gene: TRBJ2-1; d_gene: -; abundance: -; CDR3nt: TGTGCCACCAGTGGTGCCGGGACTTACTCCTACAATGAGCAGTTCTTC; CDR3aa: CATSGAGTYSYNEQFF
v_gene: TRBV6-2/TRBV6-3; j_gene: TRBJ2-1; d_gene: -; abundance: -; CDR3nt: TGTGCCAGCTGTTTGGCCCCTTACAATGGGCAGTTCTTC; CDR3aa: CASCLAPYNGQFF
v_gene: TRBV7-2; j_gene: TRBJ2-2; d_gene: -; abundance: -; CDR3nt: TGTGCAAGCAGCTTATGCGGGACGGCGAACACCGGGGAGCTGTTTTTT; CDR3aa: CASSLCGTANTGELFF
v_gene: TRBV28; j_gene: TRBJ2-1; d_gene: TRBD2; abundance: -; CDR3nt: TGTACCAGCAGTACCCCGTTGGGGGGAGGGTATAGATACAATGAGCTGTTCTTC; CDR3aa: CTSSTPLGGGYRYNELFF
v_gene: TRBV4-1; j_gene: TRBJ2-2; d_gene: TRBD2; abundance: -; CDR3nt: TGCGCCAGCAGCCGCCGAACTAGCGGAGATCTGAAGCTGTTTTTT; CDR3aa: CASSRRTSGDLKLFF
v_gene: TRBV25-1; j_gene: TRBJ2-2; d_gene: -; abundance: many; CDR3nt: TGTGCCAGCAGTTACCGCCAAGGGGAGCTGTTTTTT; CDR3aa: CASSYRQGELFF
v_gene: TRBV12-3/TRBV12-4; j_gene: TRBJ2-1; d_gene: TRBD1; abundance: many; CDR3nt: TGTGCCAGCAGTGGGACAGGGGGCTACGGTGAGCAGTTCTTC; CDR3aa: CASSGTGGYGEQFF
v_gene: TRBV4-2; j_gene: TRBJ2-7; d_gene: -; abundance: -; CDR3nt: TGTACCAGCAGCCATGCACTATATGCGGTCCCCTACGAGCAGTACTTC; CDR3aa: CTSSHALYAVPYEQYF
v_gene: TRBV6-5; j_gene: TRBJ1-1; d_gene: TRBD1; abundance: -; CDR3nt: TGTGCCGGCAGTGATCCGGGACAGCAGGGCACTGAAGCTTTCTTC; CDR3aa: CAGSDPGQQGTEAFF
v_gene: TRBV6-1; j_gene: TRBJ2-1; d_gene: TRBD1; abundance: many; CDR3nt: TGTGCCAGCAGTAGCCACAGGGGAAGTGAGCAGTTCTTC; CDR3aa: CASSSHRGSEQFF
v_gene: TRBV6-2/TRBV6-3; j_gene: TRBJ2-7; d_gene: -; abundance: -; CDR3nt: TGTGCCAGCAGTTACGACAAGGCGATCTCTGTGCAATACTTC; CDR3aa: CASSYDKAISVQYF
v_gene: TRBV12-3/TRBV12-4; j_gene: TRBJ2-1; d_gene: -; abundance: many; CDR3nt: TGTGCCAGCAGTTTTTGGACGCACGCCTACAATGAGCAGTTCTTC; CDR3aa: CASSFWTHAYNEQFF
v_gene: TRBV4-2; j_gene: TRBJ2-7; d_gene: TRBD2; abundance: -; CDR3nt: TGTGCCAGCAGCTCCCTAGTGGGGGGGGACGAGCAATACTTC; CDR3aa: CASSSLVGGDEQYF
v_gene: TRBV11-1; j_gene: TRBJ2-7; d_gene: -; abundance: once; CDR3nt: TGTGCCAGCAGCTTATTCGGACAGTGTTTCTACGAGCAATACTTC; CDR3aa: CASSLFGQCFYEQYF
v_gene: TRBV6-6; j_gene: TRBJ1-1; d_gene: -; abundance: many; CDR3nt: TGTGCCAGCAGTTACTCGAGGGACCCTGACGCTTTCTTT; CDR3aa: CASSYSRDPDAFF
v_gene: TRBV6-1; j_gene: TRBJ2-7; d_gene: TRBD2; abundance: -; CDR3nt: TGTGCCAGCTGTGAATTTCAAGCGGGAGGATACGAGCAGTATTTC; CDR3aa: CASCEFQAGGYEQYF
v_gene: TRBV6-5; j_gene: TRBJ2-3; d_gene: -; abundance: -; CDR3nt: TGTGCCAGCAGGGACAGTGGCACGGATAGGCAGTATTTT; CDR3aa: CASRDSGTDRQYF
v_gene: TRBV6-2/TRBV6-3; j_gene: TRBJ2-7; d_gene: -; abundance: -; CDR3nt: TGTGTCAGCAGTTACTCGGGTACCGGCTCCTACGAGCAGTACTTC; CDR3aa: CVSSYSGTGSYEQYF
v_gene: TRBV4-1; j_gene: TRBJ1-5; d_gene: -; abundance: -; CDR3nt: TGCGCTAGCAGCCATGTCCCAGAGTCCAATCAGCCCCAGCATTTT; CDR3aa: CASSHVPESNQPQHF
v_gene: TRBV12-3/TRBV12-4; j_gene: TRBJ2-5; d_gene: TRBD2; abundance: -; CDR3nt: TGTGCCAGCACCTTGGGACTAGCGGGGCAGACCCAGTACTTC; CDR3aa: CASTLGLAGQTQYF
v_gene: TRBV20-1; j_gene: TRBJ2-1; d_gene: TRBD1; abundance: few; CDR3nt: TGCAGTGCTCGACACTGGTTAGGACAGGGGGTGGTGACGATCTACAATGAGCAGTTCTTC; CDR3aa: CSARHWLGQGVVTIYNEQFF
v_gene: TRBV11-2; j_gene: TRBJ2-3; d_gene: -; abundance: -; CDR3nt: TGTACCAGCAGCCTATCGGCAGATACGCAGTATTTT; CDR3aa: CTSSLSADTQYF
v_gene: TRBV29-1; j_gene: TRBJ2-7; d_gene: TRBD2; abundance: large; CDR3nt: TGCAGCGTGAAACTAGCGGGAGGCGCGTCGATCTACGAGCAGTACTTC; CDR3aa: CSVKLAGGASIYEQYF
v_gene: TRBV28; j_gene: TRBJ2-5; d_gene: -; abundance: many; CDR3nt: TGTGCCAGCAGTGCCTCAGAGACCCAGTACTTC; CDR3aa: CASSASETQYF
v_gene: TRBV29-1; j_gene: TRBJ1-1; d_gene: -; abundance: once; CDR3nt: TGCAGCGTTGAAGGGACCCCGACCATTTTAAACGCTGAAGCTTTCTTT; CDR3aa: CSVEGTPTILNAEAFF
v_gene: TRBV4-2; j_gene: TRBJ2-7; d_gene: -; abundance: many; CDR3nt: TGTGCCAGCAGCCAAGCTCGGGGAGACCCCTACGAGCAGTACTTC; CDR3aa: CASSQARGDPYEQYF
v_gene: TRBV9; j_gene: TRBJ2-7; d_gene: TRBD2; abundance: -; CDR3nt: TGTGCCGGCAGCGCCCGTTGCGGGAGGTCTGCCGAGCAGTACTTC; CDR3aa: CAGSARCGRSAEQYF
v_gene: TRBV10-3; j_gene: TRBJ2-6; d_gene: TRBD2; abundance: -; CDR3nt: TGTGCCATCAGTGGGATAGCGGGCCCACTCTCTGGGACCAGCGTCCTGACTTTC; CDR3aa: CAISGIAGPLSGTSVLTF
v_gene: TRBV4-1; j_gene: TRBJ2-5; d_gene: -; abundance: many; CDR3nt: TGCGCCAGCAGCCGACTTGAGTCCGACCAAGGGACCCAGTACTTC; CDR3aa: CASSRLESDQGTQYF
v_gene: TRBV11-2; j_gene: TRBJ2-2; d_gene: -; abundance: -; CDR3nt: TGTGCCAGCAGTGGAGTCACCTGGGAGCTGTTTTTT; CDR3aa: CASSGVTWELFF
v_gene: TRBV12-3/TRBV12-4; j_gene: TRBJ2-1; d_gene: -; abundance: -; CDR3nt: TGTGCCAGCAGTTCGCCGACTAGACAGTACGGCGATGAGCAGTTTTTC; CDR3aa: CASSSPTRQYGDEQFF
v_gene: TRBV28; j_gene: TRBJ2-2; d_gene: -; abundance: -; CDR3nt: TGTATCAGCAGTCTACCCCACTTTACGGGAGATAACACCGGGGAGCTGTTTTTT; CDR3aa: CISSLPHFTGDNTGELFF
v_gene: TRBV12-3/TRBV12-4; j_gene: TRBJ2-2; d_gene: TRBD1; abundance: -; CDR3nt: TGTGCCAACAGTTTAGGGACAGGAACAAACACCGGGGAGTCGTTTTTT; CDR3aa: CANSLGTGTNTGESFF
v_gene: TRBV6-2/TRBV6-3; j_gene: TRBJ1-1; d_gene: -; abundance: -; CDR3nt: TGTGCCAACAGTCGACCAGGGGAAACTGAGGCTTTCTTT; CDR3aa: CANSRPGETEAFF
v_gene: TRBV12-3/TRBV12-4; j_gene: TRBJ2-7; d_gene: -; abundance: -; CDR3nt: TGTGCCAGTAGCGACGATACAAGGTACGAGCAGTACTTC; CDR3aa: CASSDDTRYEQYF
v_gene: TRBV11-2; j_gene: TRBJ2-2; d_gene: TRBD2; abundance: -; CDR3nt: TGTGCCAGCAGCCTCATGGGAGGGTCAAACACCGGGGACCTGTTTTTT; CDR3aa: CASSLMGGSNTGDLFF
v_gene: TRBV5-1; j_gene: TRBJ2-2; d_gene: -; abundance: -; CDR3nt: TGCGCCAGCAGCTCTGGAGAGCTGAACATCGGGGAGCTGTTTTTT; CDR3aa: CASSSGELNIGELFF
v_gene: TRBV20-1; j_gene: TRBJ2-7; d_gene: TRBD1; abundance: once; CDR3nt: TGCAGTCCAGAGGACAGGGAGGATCTCTACGAGCAGTACTTC; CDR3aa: CSPEDREDLYEQYF
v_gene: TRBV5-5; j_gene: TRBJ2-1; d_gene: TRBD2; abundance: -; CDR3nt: TGTGCCAGTAACTTGGTAGCTAGCGGAGACAATAACGAACAGTTCTTC; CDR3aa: CASNLVASGDNNEQFF